This T cell receptor (beta chain) was sequenced in a study of T cell responses to AZD1222 COVID-19 vaccine. Timing groups of about 4 and about 12 weeks for second doses were pooled. On this clone: What it recognizes is unknown.

Study-level results: Only 5 or 6 AZD1222 recipients were seropositive at baseline. A mostly white British donor set with more females was recruited, and clonal diversity was possibly underestimated.

TCRdb's copy holds only in-frame clones and misses some; the assay was immunoSEQ multiplex PCR. Of 130,000 or so clones in the sample, approximately 90% were seen once. The TCR was taken from an adult who received the AZD1222 COVID-19 vaccine. Sequenced material: peripheral blood, taken 28 days after the second AZD1222 dose.

The CDR3, as DNA: TGCAGTGCTAGTCCCGGGGCCCACTCCTACGAGCAGTACTTC. Amino acid sequence: CSASPGAHSYEQYF. This chain uses TRBV20-1 with TRBJ2-7; D is possibly TRBD1 or TRBD2 (5 bases each). Trimming stripped 3 bases from V and 0 bases from J, with 12 bases between. Looked up from germline, CDR1 is DFQATT and CDR2 is SNEGSKA (reference sequence). The CDR3 totals 14 residues.